These 13 T cell receptor beta chains were sequenced from one sample in a study of siplizumab effects on memory and regulatory T cells. Some clones are missing from TCRdb's copy, which holds only in-frame ones; the method was immunoSEQ multiplex PCR. The sample has about 120,000 clones, around 94% seen once. Sequencing used non-Treg CD4+ T cells sorted from blood. The receptors shown here come from a human donor in good health.

This chain connects TRBV5-4 to TRBJ1-2; D is ambiguous. Germline V gene data show CDR1 as SGHNT and CDR2 as YYREEE (reference sequence). This CDR3 spans 12 amino acids. V lost 5 bases and J lost 8, with 13 bases in between. The CDR3 sequence is CASRPDSKGYTF. The CDR3 nucleotides are TGTGCCAGCAGACCTGACTCAAAAGGCTACACCTTC.

The chain carries TRBV2 and TRBJ2-1; 8 positions agree with TRBD2. Trimming removed 6 bases from V and 3 bases from J; junction bases left unmatched: 13. The CDR3 length is 17 residues. The V gene's germline CDR1 is SNHLY and CDR2 FYNNEI. As DNA, the CDR3 is TGTGCCAGCAGGCCCTTTGACGGGAGGGCCTTCTACAATGAGCAGTTCTTC. Translated, it gives CASRPFDGRAFYNEQFF. The full variable domain, its missing parts supplied by reference TRBV2 and TRBJ2-1, is EPEVTQTPSHQVTQMGQEVILRCVPISNHLYFYWYRQILGQKVEFLVSFYNNEISEKSEIFDDQFSVERPDGSNFTLKIRSTKLEDSAMYFCASRPFDGRAFYNEQFFGPGTRLTVL.

V usage is TRBV7-9 and J usage is TRBJ2-7; 10 nucleotides match TRBD2. V lost 6 bases to trimming and J lost 4 bases; unmatched junction nucleotides: 9. The CDR3 is 15 amino acids. Germline V CDR1 and CDR2: SEHNR, FQNEAQ (reference sequence). This chain's CDR3 is CASRDGTSGTYEQYF. CDR3 sequence (DNA): TGTGCCAGCAGGGATGGAACTAGCGGGACTTACGAGCAGTACTTC.

The gene calls are TRBV7-9 and TRBJ2-3, with 9 bases identical to TRBD2. Trimming at V came to 2 bases and at J to 0 bases, leaving 6 bases not matched to a gene. The germline V gene has CDR1 SEHNR and CDR2 FQNEAQ (reference sequence). The CDR3 consists of 17 residues. CDR3 coding DNA: TGTGCCAGCAGCTTAAGACTAGCGGCCTCTAGCACAGATACGCAGTATTTT. Protein product: CASSLRLAASSTDTQYF.

The chain joins TRBV11-2 to TRBJ2-5; D is possibly TRBD2 (5 bases). V was pared by 6 bases and J by 1 base, with 12 bases between. The germline V gene has CDR1 SGHAT and CDR2 FQNNGV. The CDR3 runs 14 residues. CDR3 amino acids: CASSPVGSQETQYF. The CDR3 DNA reads TGTGCCAGCAGTCCGGTGGGGAGCCAAGAGACCCAGTACTTC.

The chain uses TRBV2 and TRBJ2-7; D ambiguous. The CDR3 consists of 13 residues. Germline CDR1 is SNHLY and CDR2 is FYNNEI. With 7 bases removed from V and 4 bases from J, the gap between germline ends came to 14 bases. For the CDR3, the DNA is TGTGCCAGCACCGGACGGAGAGATTACGAGCAGTACTTC. Translation gives CASTGRRDYEQYF.

Note on this clone: At one end, the junction sequence differs from germline, possibly due to a read error. The CDR3, as DNA: TGTGCCAGCAGCATAGCCGGGACAGGGGGCAAGCAGTACTTC. Its translation is CASSIAGTGGKQYF. The chain is built from TRBV7-8 and TRBJ2-7, with 12 positions matching TRBD1. Germline V gene data show CDR1 as SGHVS and CDR2 as FQNEAQ. The CDR3 covers 14 residues.

This chain connects TRBV6-1 to TRBJ1-2, with a weak D call TRBD1 (5 bases). V lost 7 bases and J 6 bases, leaving 18 bases between the germline ends. The CDR3 is made up of 14 amino acids. CDR1 is MNHNS and CDR2 is SASEGT in the germline V gene. CDR3 in DNA: TGTGCCAGCAATGGCAGGGCTTTGTGGGATGGCTACACCTTC. This codes for CASNGRALWDGYTF.

This chain links TRBV7-2 with TRBJ2-7, with D perhaps given as TRBD1 or TRBD2 (6 bases each). Per the germline V gene, CDR1 is SGHTA and CDR2 is FQGNSA. V lost 1 base and J lost 5, with 12 bases in between. There are 14 residues in the CDR3. Written as DNA, the CDR3 is TGTGCCAGCAGCTTAGGTTGGGGGGCCGACGAGCAGTACTTC. Its translation is CASSLGWGADEQYF.

This chain links TRBV6-5 with TRBJ2-5; 9 bases map to TRBD1. CDR3 length: 15 residues. The V segment lost 1 base and the J segment 3 bases; nucleotides outside the gene matches: 3. Germline V gene sequence: CDR1 MNHEY, CDR2 SVGAGI. CDR3 loop: CASSYFGTGKETQYF. The CDR3, as DNA: TGTGCCAGCAGTTACTTCGGGACAGGGAAAGAGACCCAGTACTTC.

In its sample, this clone was seen once. The chain recombines TRBV7-2 with TRBJ2-3; 9 bases fit TRBD2. CDR1 is SGHTA and CDR2 is FQGNSA in the germline V gene. This CDR3 contains 15 residues. Germline trimming cut 5 bases from V and 4 bases from J; bases unmatched to any gene: 7. The DNA for the CDR3 is TGTGCCAGCAGCGTCTTAGCGGGAGCCGCAGATACGCAGTATTTT. Translation gives CASSVLAGAADTQYF.

The rearrangement uses TRBV5-4 and TRBJ2-7, with TRBD1 identical over 9 bases. Germline V gives CDR1 SGHNT, CDR2 YYREEE (reference sequence). J was trimmed by 5 bases and V by 7 bases; bases with no gene match: 10. This CDR3 contains 14 residues. The CDR3 protein is CASGYGDRANEQYF. CDR3 in DNA: TGTGCCAGCGGTTACGGGGACAGGGCTAACGAGCAGTACTTC.

V is TRBV5-1 and J is TRBJ2-1; perhaps TRBD2 as D (6 bases). Trimming took off 0 bases at V and 7 bases at J, with 17 bases between the two ends. Germline V gene sequence: CDR1 SGHRS, CDR2 YFSETQ. This CDR3 region has 16 residues. The CDR3 DNA follows: TGCGCCAGCAGCTTGGGAAATGCCGGAGGGGTTAATGAGCAGTTCTTC. Translating gives CASSLGNAGGVNEQFF.